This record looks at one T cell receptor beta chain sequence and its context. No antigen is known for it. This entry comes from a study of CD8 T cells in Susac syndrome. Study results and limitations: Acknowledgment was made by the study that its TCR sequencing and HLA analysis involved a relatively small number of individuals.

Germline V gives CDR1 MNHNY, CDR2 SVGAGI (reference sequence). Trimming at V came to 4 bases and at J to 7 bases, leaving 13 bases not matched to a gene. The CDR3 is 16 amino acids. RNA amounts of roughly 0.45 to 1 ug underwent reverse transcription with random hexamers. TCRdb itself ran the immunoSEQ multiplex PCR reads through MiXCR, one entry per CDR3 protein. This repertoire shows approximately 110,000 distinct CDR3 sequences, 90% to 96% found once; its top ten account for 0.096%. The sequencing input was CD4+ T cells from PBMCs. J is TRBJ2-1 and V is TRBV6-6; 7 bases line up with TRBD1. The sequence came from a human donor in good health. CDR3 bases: TGTGCCAGCAGTTCCCTCCCCCAAAACAGGGGAAATGAGCAGTTCTTC. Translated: CASSSLPQNRGNEQFF.